This T cell receptor (beta chain) was sequenced for a study of cytotoxic CD8 clonotypes in ibrutinib-treated CLL. The germline V gene encodes CDR1 SGHRS and CDR2 YFSETQ. The CDR3 is 15 amino acids. Trimming stripped 1 base from V and 3 bases from J, with 11 bases between. Libraries were prepared by immunoSEQ multiplex PCR; TCRdb keeps only in-frame clonotypes and omits some of them. In the table there are more than 85,000 clones, about 74% of which are singletons. The V and J genes are TRBV5-1 and TRBJ1-3; the D is unclear. The sequence was collected from a human donor with chronic lymphocytic leukemia. This sample comprised PBMCs, obtained after 24 months of ibrutinib treatment. CDR3 nucleotide sequence: TGCGCCAGCAGCTTGACCGCCAATAGTGGAAACACCATATATTTT. It yields the protein CASSLTANSGNTIYF.